The next 29 T cell receptor beta chains were all read from a single sample in a study of T cell responses to AZD1222 COVID-19 vaccine. Using immunoSEQ multiplex PCR, the repertoire was profiled, and TCRdb retains in-frame clones only, with some absent. Among 65,000 to 80,000 clones, approximately 90% were seen once, and the ten largest hold approximately 5%. Sample: peripheral blood, taken 28 days after the second dose of the MenACWY control vaccine. The receptors stem from an adult who received the MenACWY meningococcal vaccine as a control.

V and J are TRBV6-5 and TRBJ1-2; 10 nucleotides align to TRBD1. There are 15 residues in the CDR3. Per the germline V gene, CDR1 is MNHEY and CDR2 is SVGAGI. V shed 10 bases and J 2 bases; nucleotides not matched to a gene: 10. The CDR3 DNA reads as TGTGCCACTACCGGGACAGGGGCCGGCAACTATGGCTACACCTTC. This translates into CATTGTGAGNYGYTF.

The genes are TRBV5-4 and TRBJ1-1; TRBD1 might be the D (6 bases). The CDR3 totals 14 residues. V was shortened by 3 bases and J by 0 bases, with 9 bases between the two germline ends. The germline V gene has CDR1 SGHNT and CDR2 YYREEE (reference sequence). The CDR3 region is CASSSTGLNTEAFF. The DNA for the CDR3 is TGTGCCAGCAGCTCGACAGGATTGAACACTGAAGCTTTCTTT.

This rearrangement joins TRBV9 to TRBJ1-2, with D unresolved. The ends were cut back, 4 bases at V and 5 bases at J, with 12 bases in the middle. The CDR3 runs 13 residues. Germline-derived CDR1 and CDR2 are SGDLS and YYNGEE. CDR3 sequence reads: CASSPGRGYGYTF. The CDR3, as DNA: TGTGCCAGCAGCCCAGGACGCGGGTATGGCTACACCTTC.

CDR3 in amino acids: CAIRVGRDTDTQYF. CDR3 DNA: TGTGCCATCAGGGTCGGGCGGGACACAGATACGCAGTATTTT. This rearrangement joins TRBV10-3 to TRBJ2-3; perhaps TRBD2 as D (6 bases). V gave up 6 bases and J gave up 2 bases, with 12 bases separating them. CDR1 and CDR2 from the germline V gene are ENHRY and SYGVKD. This CDR3 spans 14 amino acids.

The chain combines TRBV5-5 with TRBJ2-1; TRBD1 aligns across 8 bases. The V gene's germline CDR1 is SGHKS and CDR2 YYEKEE (reference sequence). Trimming removed 4 bases from V and 1 base from J; junction bases left unmatched: 4. The CDR3 runs to 15 residues. Here the CDR3 reads CASSPRQGSYNEQFF. For the CDR3, the DNA is TGTGCCAGCAGCCCGAGACAGGGGTCCTACAATGAGCAGTTCTTC.

This chain links TRBV2 with TRBJ1-2; 8 nucleotides line up with TRBD1. The germline V gene has CDR1 SNHLY and CDR2 FYNNEI. This CDR3 region has 14 residues. V lost 4 bases, J lost 4 bases, and 5 bases stayed unmatched. The CDR3 here is CASSVRTGTYGYTF. In DNA form, the CDR3 reads TGTGCCAGCAGTGTTCGGACAGGGACCTATGGCTACACCTTC.

This rearrangement joins TRBV6-5 to TRBJ2-6, with D unclear. V was shortened by 9 bases and J by 0 bases, with 9 bases between the two germline ends. This CDR3 region has 14 residues. Germline CDR1 and CDR2: MNHEY and SVGAGI. The CDR3 DNA reads TGTGCCAGTGGCAAAGGCTCTGGGGCCAACGTCCTGACTTTC. Translated, it gives CASGKGSGANVLTF.

This rearrangement joins TRBV7-2 to TRBJ1-1; D call uncertain. CDR1 is SGHTA, CDR2 FQGNSA, per germline. V shed 1 base and J shed 6 bases, with 15 bases lying between them. CDR3 length equals 15 residues. The CDR3 region has the DNA TGTGCCAGCAGCTTAGTGCGGGGAGACATGGCTGAAGCTTTCTTT. It specifies CASSLVRGDMAEAFF.

The chain has TRBV7-3 and TRBJ1-1; no reliable D call. Trimming took off 1 base at V and 6 bases at J, with 9 bases between the two ends. The CDR3 is made up of 13 amino acids. Germline V gene data show CDR1 as SGHTA and CDR2 as FQGTGA. The CDR3 region has the DNA TGTGCCAGCAGCTTAAACCGTGGGTCTGAAGCTTTCTTT. It yields the protein CASSLNRGSEAFF.

This chain uses TRBV6-6 with TRBJ1-5, with 8 bases matching TRBD1. Losses at the gene ends were 6 bases for V and 6 bases for J; bases not matched to a gene: 4. The germline CDR1 and CDR2 sequences are MNHNY and SVGAGI (reference sequence). The CDR3 has 13 amino acids. This CDR3 reads CASRSGGGQPQHF. The CDR3 DNA reads as TGTGCCAGCAGGTCAGGGGGCGGTCAGCCCCAGCATTTT.

This chain uses TRBV5-4 with TRBJ1-2; 7 nucleotides line up with TRBD1. CDR3 length: 14 residues. The V gene end was trimmed by 0 bases and the J gene end by 4 bases; junction bases not matched to a gene: 3. Germline V CDR1 and CDR2: SGHNT, YYREEE (reference sequence). CDR3 DNA sequence: TGTGCCAGCAGCTTGGACAACAGGGGCTATGGCTACACCTTC. Protein: CASSLDNRGYGYTF.

The rearrangement uses TRBV19 and TRBJ1-1; D is unclear. V was trimmed by 7 bases and J by 1 base, leaving 16 bases between them. In germline, CDR1 is LNHDA, CDR2 SQIVND (reference sequence). The length of the CDR3 is 15 residues. CDR3 sequence (DNA): TGTGCCAGTACCACGAGTAGGGCAGGGAACACTGAAGCTTTCTTT. Translation gives CASTTSRAGNTEAFF.

CDR3 coding DNA: TGTGCCAGCAGTGAGGAGACGAGAGCACCCCTCCACTTT. Its protein product is CASSEETRAPLHF. The V gene is TRBV2, the J gene TRBJ1-6; D unclear. Trimming removed 3 bases from V and 11 bases from J, with 11 bases in between. The CDR3 is made up of 13 amino acids. Germline CDR1 is SNHLY and CDR2 is FYNNEI.

V and J are TRBV19 and TRBJ2-7; D uncertain. V was trimmed by 5 bases and J by 2 bases, leaving 13 bases between them. The CDR3 extends over 14 amino acids. The germline CDR1 and CDR2 sequences are LNHDA and SQIVND (reference sequence). The chain's CDR3 is CASSATTVTYEQYF. CDR3 nucleotides: TGTGCCAGTAGTGCGACGACCGTTACCTACGAGCAGTACTTC.

V is TRBV6-2 or TRBV6-3 and J is TRBJ2-1; perhaps D is TRBD1 or TRBD2 (6 bases each). Germline CDR1 MNHEY, CDR2 SVGEGT. The CDR3 covers 12 residues. The ends were cut back, 5 bases at V and 10 bases at J, with 12 bases in the middle. CDR3 residues: CASSGTGREQFF. CDR3 nucleotides: TGTGCCAGCAGTGGAACAGGGAGGGAGCAGTTCTTC.

With respect to this clone: Germline and junction disagree at one end, which may indicate a read error. The chain employs TRBV11-2 and TRBJ1-1; no clear D gene. Germline CDR1 SGHAT, CDR2 FQNNGV. The length of the CDR3 is 12 residues. The CDR3 DNA follows: TGTGCCAGCAGCGTAGACCTCTCCGATGCTTTCTTT. It is translated as CASSVDLSDAFF.

In DNA form, the CDR3 reads TGTGCCAGCAGCCAAAAAGCGGGAGAAGATACGCAGTATTTT. Its translation is CASSQKAGEDTQYF. The V call is TRBV3-1 (or the pseudogene TRBV3-2), the J call TRBJ2-3; TRBD2 agrees at 8 bases. There are 14 residues in the CDR3. The junction had 3 bases not matched to a gene; V was cut back by 2 bases and J by 5 bases. Germline assignment: CDR1 LGHDT and CDR2 YNNKEL (reference sequence).

This clone was seen just once. The chain is built from TRBV27 and TRBJ1-1, with D possibly matching TRBD1 (6 bases). V lost 3 bases and J lost 2, with 19 bases in between. CDR1 and CDR2 from the germline V gene are MNHEY and SMNVEV (reference sequence). The CDR3 consists of 17 residues. The CDR3 loop reads CASSFGRRQGQNTEAFF. CDR3 nucleotide sequence: TGTGCCAGCAGTTTCGGGCGTCGGCAGGGGCAAAACACTGAAGCTTTCTTT.

The V and J genes are TRBV29-1 and TRBJ2-3, with a possible D match to TRBD1 (5 bases). Per the germline V gene, CDR1 is SQVTM and CDR2 is ANQGSEA. V was clipped by 4 bases and J by 4 bases, with 15 bases between them. This CDR3 comprises 14 residues. The CDR3 is CSVVRSGNADTQYF. The CDR3 region has the DNA TGCAGCGTTGTCCGGTCAGGGAATGCAGATACGCAGTATTTT.

V and J are TRBV4-2 and TRBJ2-3; 10 bases are a match to TRBD2. CDR3 size: 18 residues. Germline CDR1 reads LGHNA; CDR2 reads YNFKEQ. V dropped 4 bases and J dropped 2; count of bases not matched to a gene: 12. DNA for the CDR3: TGTGCCAGCAGCCCCCAAGGGTCTAGCGGGGGCTTCACAGATACGCAGTATTTT. Translation: CASSPQGSSGGFTDTQYF.

The V call is TRBV3-1 (or the pseudogene TRBV3-2), the J call TRBJ2-1, with TRBD2 matching 9 bases. Germline values: CDR1 LGHDT, CDR2 YNNKEL (reference sequence). The CDR3 runs to 17 residues. The junction had 9 bases not matched to a gene; V was cut back by 0 bases and J by 6 bases. The chain's CDR3 is CASSQEIAGVSGNEQFF. In DNA form, the CDR3 reads TGTGCCAGCAGCCAAGAAATAGCGGGAGTATCAGGCAATGAGCAGTTCTTC.

The rearrangement uses TRBV12-3 or TRBV12-4 and TRBJ2-5, with 7 bases matching TRBD2. V gave up 6 bases and J gave up 5 bases; unmatched junction bases: 6. The CDR3 spans 13 residues. The CDR3: CASSRTSDETQYF. DNA of the CDR3: TGTGCCAGCAGCCGTACTAGCGATGAGACCCAGTACTTC.

This sequence joins TRBV6-5 and TRBJ2-7, with D possibly being TRBD1 or TRBD2 (6 bases each). The germline V gene has CDR1 MNHEY and CDR2 SVGAGI. The CDR3 is 13 residues long. Trimming took off 8 bases at V and 5 bases at J, with 16 bases between the two ends. CDR3 loop: CASGGQGLHEQYF. The CDR3 DNA follows: TGTGCCAGCGGGGGGCAGGGTTTGCACGAGCAGTACTTC.

This chain joins TRBV3-1 (or the pseudogene TRBV3-2) and TRBJ2-3; 8 positions match TRBD2. Germline loops: CDR1 LGHDT, CDR2 YNNKEL (reference sequence). The junction had 2 bases not matched to a gene; V was cut back by 1 base and J by 2 bases. The CDR3 is 15 amino acids. CDR3 sequence: CASSQGAGDTDTQYF. The CDR3 DNA is TGTGCCAGCAGCCAAGGAGCGGGGGACACAGATACGCAGTATTTT.

This clone was counted once. The chain has TRBV7-8 and TRBJ1-6; 7 bases line up with TRBD1. Per germline, CDR1 SGHVS and CDR2 FQNEAQ. V dropped 2 bases and J dropped 13; count of bases not matched to a gene: 17. This CDR3 comprises 17 residues. The CDR3 sequence: CASSLSPIGGAGYPLHF. CDR3 sequence (DNA): TGTGCCAGCAGCTTATCGCCCATAGGGGGCGCGGGATACCCCCTCCACTTT.

The chain recombines TRBV29-1 with TRBJ1-2; no clear D. CDR3 length equals 13 residues. Between the trimmed V and J ends, which lost 7 bases and 4 bases, there was a span of 16 bases. The germline V gene has CDR1 SQVTM and CDR2 ANQGSEA. The chain's CDR3 is CSGASESGYGYTF. The CDR3 DNA is TGCAGCGGAGCCTCCGAGTCCGGCTATGGCTACACCTTC.

The table lists this clone with a count of one. The chain employs TRBV7-3 and TRBJ2-1; unclear D gene. Trimming pared 0 bases from V and 2 bases from J, leaving 11 bases between. The CDR3 loop spans 16 amino acids. Germline lookup yields CDR1 SGHTA and CDR2 FQGTGA. CDR3 DNA: TGTGCCAGCAGCTTAACGTTGGCCCCCGCCTACAATGAGCAGTTCTTC. Its translation is CASSLTLAPAYNEQFF.

The chain has TRBV9 and TRBJ2-7; either TRBD1 or TRBD2 may fit D (5 bases each). Germline V gene sequence: CDR1 SGDLS, CDR2 YYNGEE. The ends were cut back, 0 bases at V and 3 bases at J, with 10 bases in the middle. The CDR3 has 14 residues. CDR3 in amino acids: CASSVAGTGYEQYF. In DNA, the CDR3 is TGTGCCAGCAGCGTAGCTGGGACGGGCTACGAGCAGTACTTC.

As for this clone: The same CDR3 also results from other DNA sequences found in this sample. This chain uses TRBV5-1 with TRBJ2-5, with D unresolved. V was pared by 2 bases and J by 3 bases, with 2 bases between. This CDR3 region has 11 residues. CDR1 is SGHRS and CDR2 is YFSETQ in the germline V gene. The CDR3 DNA reads as TGCGCCAGCAGCTTAGAAGAGACCCAGTACTTC. Translation: CASSLEETQYF.